This T cell receptor (beta chain) is from a study of PD-L1 blockade in urothelial cancer. For the study at large: Researchers looked at the blood 3 weeks (second dose) and 6 weeks after treatment began. Typically, measured as a median, blood samples had approximately 130,000 T cells.

Generated by immunoSEQ multiplex PCR, the TCRdb table keeps only in-frame clones and is missing some. The repertoire has 66,000 or so clones, roughly 86% of them found once; the top ten carry 11%. Comment on this clone: No antigen is known for it.

The CDR3 covers 14 residues. Germline V lookup: CDR1 WSHSY, CDR2 SAAADI. Trimming shortened V by 0 bases and J by 7 bases, and 10 bases separated the two germline ends. The time point is: peripheral blood 6 weeks after treatment start. Each patient presented with locally advanced or metastatic urothelial carcinoma. Study conclusions and caveats: When measured at 3 weeks, tumor-associated blood clones expanded more in durable-benefit patients.

Sequenced material: PBMCs, taken around atezolizumab (anti-PD-L1) treatment. This chain links TRBV10-2 with TRBJ2-1; possibly TRBD1 for D (5 bases). This receptor was identified in a man aged 55-75 years with urothelial cancer. The CDR3 loop is CASSESGLFNEQFF. Written as DNA, the CDR3 is TGCGCCAGCAGTGAGTCGGGGCTCTTTAATGAGCAGTTCTTC.